These T cell receptor beta chains were read from a single sample in a study of post-analysis software for immune sequencing data. A single record per CDR3 protein comes from TCRdb applying MiXCR to the PCR reads. Here the sample spans 820,000 or so distinct CDR3 sequences, 53% being singletons. Sequencing input: blood. These receptor sequences come from a girl aged 5 to 17 with multiple sclerosis. The CDR3 runs from the conserved cysteine through the conserved F or W. Clone size, where shown, is once, few, many, or a class for clones that have expanded.

TRBV20-1	TRBJ2-5	few	CSAPPVSGRANQETQYF
TRBV29-1	.	.	CSVRRGDSYEQYF
TRBV24-1	TRBJ2-3	.	CATKGTGSDTQYF
TRBV6-5	TRBJ2-7	.	CASSYSGSGTEQYF
TRBV29-1	TRBJ2-7	few	CSVAEHGYEQYF
TRBV12-3/TRBV12-4	TRBJ2-3	.	CASSLAGEFSTDTQYF
TRBV2	TRBJ2-5	.	CASSPRSGGREETQYF
TRBV12-3/TRBV12-4	TRBJ2-3	few	CASSLTSGRFTDTQYF
TRBV7-3	TRBJ2-3	.	CASSSQGWGTDTQYF
TRBV20-1	TRBJ1-1	once	CSARDWALGPEAFF
TRBV5-1	TRBJ2-3	once	CASSPGLAGVQDTQYF
TRBV12-3/TRBV12-4	TRBJ2-4	.	CASSFARVSDQYF
TRBV4-2	TRBJ2-1	.	CASSQDRTSGSYNEQFF
TRBV20-1	TRBJ2-1	.	CSARVNLAQRNRWEKFF
TRBV5-1	TRBJ2-7	many	CASSVAGQDIYEQYF
TRBV20-1	TRBJ2-1	.	CSASPRQVNEQFF
TRBV5-1	TRBJ2-1	.	CASSLMAGGAAYNEQFF
TRBV27	TRBJ2-1	few	CASSLSGYSPYNEQFF
TRBV20-1	TRBJ1-5	few	CSASRSNQPQHF
TRBV11-2	TRBJ2-4	.	CASSSAKNIQYF
TRBV6-5	TRBJ2-1	.	CASIRGAGGTNEQFF
TRBV7-2	TRBJ2-1	few	CASSLGSYSYNEQFF
TRBV5-5	TRBJ1-1	.	CASMMGQLLNTEAFF